The entry below describes one TCR beta chain. The data derive from a study of cytomegalovirus exposure and HLA in healthy donors. 60 Vbeta and 13 Jbeta primers were used in PCR. TCRdb keeps only in-frame clones here, not all; method: immunoSEQ multiplex PCR. Of roughly 200,000 clones in the sample, 65% to 90% are singletons; the top ten hold roughly 0.32%. The germline CDR1 and CDR2 sequences are LGHNA and YNFKEQ. Trimming left V 4 bases short and J 0 bases short, with 15 bases between. CDR3 length: 16 amino acids. The donors comprised healthy bone marrow donors. Material for sequencing was PBMCs. The clonotype was recovered from a woman aged 30 to 39 in good health and CMV-seronegative. The chain is built from TRBV4-2 and TRBJ2-5; D may be TRBD2 (5 bases). The chain's CDR3 is CASSPLGAADQETQYF. As DNA, the CDR3 is TGTGCCAGCAGCCCCCTGGGAGCGGCGGACCAAGAGACCCAGTACTTC.